The 25 T cell receptor beta chains below all came from one sample that was sequenced in a study of blood T cell repertoires in COVID-19. Only in-frame clones appear in the TCRdb table, and some are missing; sequencing was by immunoSEQ multiplex PCR. The sample comprises roughly 250,000 clones, over 75% of which are singletons, and 2% to 2.5% rests with the top ten. Sequencing was carried out using peripheral blood. The receptors shown here come from a woman aged 40 to 50 who had recovered from COVID-19.

This chain connects TRBV11-2 to TRBJ2-5; D remains unclear. CDR1 and CDR2 (germline): SGHAT, FQNNGV. The germline V and J ends were trimmed by 3 bases and 5 bases, with 19 bases remaining between them. The CDR3 has 16 amino acids. CDR3 residues: CASSFGGGPPRETQYF. The CDR3, as DNA: TGTGCCAGCAGCTTCGGTGGTGGGCCCCCTCGGGAGACCCAGTACTTC. Variable domain in full (rest from reference TRBV11-2 and TRBJ2-5): EAGVAQSPRYKIIEKRQSVAFWCNPISGHATLYWYQQILGQGPKLLIQFQNNGVVDDSQLPKDRFSAERLKGVDSTLKIQPAKLEDSAVYLCASSFGGGPPRETQYFGPGTRLLVL.

The genes are TRBV4-3 and TRBJ1-2, with unresolved D. The V gene lost 4 bases and the J gene lost 9 bases, with 21 bases spanning the gap. The CDR3 has 15 amino acids. Germline assignment: CDR1 LGHNA and CDR2 YSLEER. For the CDR3, the DNA is TGCGCCAGCAGCCTTGATAGGGCCTCCCGAGGGAGCTACACCTTC. Protein sequence: CASSLDRASRGSYTF.

The chain carries TRBV2 and TRBJ2-6; D gene uncertain. The CDR3 totals 15 residues. Trimming pared 1 base from V and 0 bases from J, leaving 4 bases between. Germline assignment: CDR1 SNHLY and CDR2 FYNNEI. Here the CDR3 DNA reads TGTGCCAGCAGTGAAGTGCGCTCTGGGGCCAACGTCCTGACTTTC. Translated: CASSEVRSGANVLTF. Complete variable domain (other parts from reference TRBV2 and TRBJ2-6): EPEVTQTPSHQVTQMGQEVILRCVPISNHLYFYWYRQILGQKVEFLVSFYNNEISEKSEIFDDQFSVERPDGSNFTLKIRSTKLEDSAMYFCASSEVRSGANVLTFGAGSRLTVL.

The rearrangement uses TRBV24-1 and TRBJ2-3, with D possibly matching TRBD2 (5 bases). The CDR3 sequence is 14 residues long. V was cut by 3 bases and J by 6 bases, with 12 bases left in between. Germline V gene data show CDR1 as KGHDR and CDR2 as SFDVKD. This chain's CDR3 is CATSDPGVRDTQYF. DNA for the CDR3: TGTGCCACCAGTGATCCCGGGGTTCGTGATACGCAGTATTTT.

The genes are TRBV7-3 and TRBJ2-6; D possibly corresponds to TRBD1 (5 bases). Germline assignment: CDR1 SGHTA and CDR2 FQGTGA. Trimming took off 5 bases at V and 0 bases at J, with 14 bases between the two ends. The CDR3 is 17 residues long. The CDR3 loop is CASSPRQSSSGANVLTF. The CDR3 DNA is TGTGCCAGCAGCCCCCGACAGAGTAGCTCTGGGGCCAACGTCCTGACTTTC.

The rearrangement uses TRBV7-2 and TRBJ2-7, with D maybe TRBD2 (5 bases). V was shortened by 2 bases and J by 1 base, with 15 bases between the two germline ends. The CDR3 length is 16 residues. From germline, CDR1 is SGHTA and CDR2 FQGNSA. The CDR3 nucleotides read TGTGCCAGCAGCTTAAGGGCGGGCAGGCGATCCTACGAGCAGTACTTC. The encoded protein is CASSLRAGRRSYEQYF.

A few counts support this clone. The V and J genes are TRBV11-3 and TRBJ1-1, with 9 bases matching TRBD1. Germline-derived CDR1 and CDR2 are SGHNT and YENEEA. V lost 5 bases, J lost 1 base, and 2 bases stayed unmatched. This CDR3 has 14 residues. The CDR3 DNA follows: TGTGCCAGCAGCCCGGACAGGGGGAACACTGAAGCTTTCTTT. The encoded protein is CASSPDRGNTEAFF.

This clone was found once. The CDR3: CASSKPLSGGKNEQFF. For the CDR3, the DNA is TGTGCCAGCAGCAAGCCTCTGAGCGGGGGCAAGAATGAGCAGTTCTTC. V usage is TRBV13 and J usage is TRBJ2-1; TRBD2 matches at 8 bases. The CDR3 contains 16 residues. The germline V gene encodes CDR1 PRHDT and CDR2 FYEKMQ (reference sequence). V lost 5 bases, J lost 7 bases, and 13 bases stayed unmatched.

The genes are TRBV3-1 (or the pseudogene TRBV3-2) and TRBJ2-7; perhaps TRBD2 as D (6 bases). Trimming pared 0 bases from V and 2 bases from J, leaving 20 bases between. Germline V lookup: CDR1 LGHDT, CDR2 YNNKEL (reference sequence). The CDR3 runs 18 residues. CDR3 loop: CASSQDGLAVSPTYEQYF. CDR3 nucleotides: TGTGCCAGCAGCCAAGATGGATTAGCGGTATCGCCCACCTACGAGCAGTACTTC.

This rearrangement joins TRBV4-3 to TRBJ2-7; 11 nucleotides agree with TRBD1. The junction had 7 bases not matched to a gene; V was cut back by 4 bases and J by 2 bases. The CDR3 runs 16 residues. Germline values: CDR1 LGHNA, CDR2 YSLEER. The CDR3 coding sequence is TGCGCCAGCAGCCCTATTGGGGGACAGGGGGCCTACGAGCAGTACTTC. Translating gives CASSPIGGQGAYEQYF.

The chain is built from TRBV7-2 and TRBJ1-5, with D possibly matching TRBD1 (6 bases). CDR3 length equals 13 residues. Germline V lookup: CDR1 SGHTA, CDR2 FQGNSA. Trimming pared 5 bases from V and 6 bases from J, leaving 11 bases between. CDR3: CASSATGFQPQHF. CDR3 coding DNA: TGTGCCAGCAGCGCCACAGGGTTTCAGCCCCAGCATTTT.

The CDR3 nucleotides read TGTGCCAGCCGTACGGGGAACACCGGGGAGCTGTTTTTT. Its translation is CASRTGNTGELFF. The rearrangement joins TRBV28 to TRBJ2-2; D is ambiguous. This CDR3 contains 13 residues. From germline, CDR1 is MDHEN and CDR2 SYDVKM. V lost 8 bases and J 1 base, leaving 8 bases between the germline ends.

The rearrangement uses TRBV3-1 (or the pseudogene TRBV3-2) and TRBJ2-7; 7 nucleotides match TRBD2. The CDR3 is 16 residues long. Trimming at V came to 0 bases and at J to 2 bases, leaving 7 bases not matched to a gene. Germline V gene sequence: CDR1 LGHDT, CDR2 YNNKEL (reference sequence). CDR3 loop: CASSQELASGTYEQYF. CDR3 DNA sequence: TGTGCCAGCAGCCAAGAATTGGCTAGCGGAACCTACGAGCAGTACTTC.

This clone has a single count. CDR3 nucleotide sequence: TGTGCCAGCAGCTGGCTGGCGGGAGATGCCGGGGAGCTGTTTTTT. Translation gives CASSWLAGDAGELFF. The chain is built from TRBV11-3 and TRBJ2-2; 7 nucleotides align to TRBD2. This CDR3 spans 15 amino acids. The germline V gene encodes CDR1 SGHNT and CDR2 YENEEA. Trimming cost V 4 bases and J 6 bases; bases outside gene matches: 8. The full variable domain, completed using reference TRBV11-3 and TRBJ2-2, is EAGVVQSPRYKIIEKKQPVAFWCNPISGHNTLYWYLQNLGQGPELLIRYENEEAVDDSQLPKDRFSAERLKGVDSTLKIQPAELGDSAVYLCASSWLAGDAGELFFGEGSRLTVL.

V and J are TRBV7-2 and TRBJ2-7, with 9 bases lining up with TRBD1. The CDR3 contains 19 residues. V was pared by 4 bases and J by 2 bases, with 18 bases of the junction left unmatched. The germline V gene encodes CDR1 SGHTA and CDR2 FQGNSA. The CDR3 DNA is TGTGCCAGCAGCTCCCCCTCCGGGACAGGGCTTTACCGAGCCTACGAGCAGTACTTC. Protein product: CASSSPSGTGLYRAYEQYF.

This chain joins TRBV6-6 and TRBJ2-2; 7 nucleotides align to TRBD2. The ends lost 2 bases at V and 1 base at J; junction bases unmatched: 4. CDR3 length: 16 amino acids. Germline assignment: CDR1 MNHNY and CDR2 SVGAGI (reference sequence). CDR3 in amino acids: CASSYPAGVNTGELFF. The CDR3 DNA reads as TGTGCCAGCAGTTACCCGGCGGGGGTGAACACCGGGGAGCTGTTTTTT.

J is TRBJ1-5 and V is TRBV19, with 7 positions matching TRBD1. The CDR3 consists of 15 residues. Per the germline V gene, CDR1 is LNHDA and CDR2 is SQIVND (reference sequence). With V trimmed by 6 bases and J by 0 bases, 5 bases remained unmatched. DNA of the CDR3: TGTGCCAGTAGCGACAGGGCGGGTAGCAATCAGCCCCAGCATTTT. It specifies CASSDRAGSNQPQHF.

The chain recombines TRBV5-6 with TRBJ2-7; D remains unclear. The V end was cut by 0 bases, the J end by 0 bases, with 10 bases between. The CDR3 runs 15 residues. Germline V CDR1 and CDR2: SGHDT, YYEEEE. Here the CDR3 DNA reads TGTGCCAGCAGCTTGGTTGTGACAAGCTCCTACGAGCAGTACTTC. Its protein product is CASSLVVTSSYEQYF.

This chain joins TRBV28 and TRBJ2-3; tentatively, D is TRBD1 (6 bases). The CDR3 consists of 14 residues. V was pared by 6 bases and J by 13 bases, with 23 bases between. From germline, CDR1 is MDHEN and CDR2 SYDVKM. CDR3 bases: TGTGCCAGCAGCCATAATCAGGGGTCGATCCCCAAGTATTTT. Translation gives CASSHNQGSIPKYF.

The CDR3 region is CASSIIAGSYEQYF. The CDR3 nucleotides read TGTGCCAGTAGTATTATCGCCGGTTCCTACGAGCAGTACTTC. The chain is built from TRBV19 and TRBJ2-7, with no clear D. With 3 bases removed from V and 1 base from J, the gap between germline ends came to 10 bases. There are 14 residues in the CDR3. Germline CDR1 and CDR2: LNHDA and SQIVND (reference sequence).

The V and J genes are TRBV3-1 (or the pseudogene TRBV3-2) and TRBJ1-2; D call uncertain. Germline loops: CDR1 LGHDT, CDR2 YNNKEL (reference sequence). Trimming stripped 7 bases from V and 6 bases from J, with 15 bases between. The CDR3 runs 13 residues. The CDR3, as DNA: TGTGCCAGCATCGGGTCGACCGTACATGGCTACACCTTC. It encodes CASIGSTVHGYTF.

The CDR3 region is CASSQDTGGARGNTDTQYF. CDR3 coding DNA: TGCGCCAGCAGCCAAGATACAGGGGGGGCTCGGGGCAACACAGATACGCAGTATTTT. The chain links TRBV4-3 to TRBJ2-3; weak D call: TRBD1 (8 bases). V shed 0 bases and J shed 2 bases, with 21 bases lying between them. Per the germline V gene, CDR1 is LGHNA and CDR2 is YSLEER. The CDR3 has 19 residues.

This clone was detected a few times. The chain combines TRBV19 with TRBJ1-1; the D is unclear. The CDR3 is 14 amino acids. The V gene's germline CDR1 is LNHDA and CDR2 SQIVND (reference sequence). Trimming removed 8 bases from V and 2 bases from J, with 15 bases in between. This chain's CDR3 is CASLNRALNTEAFF. The CDR3 coding sequence is TGTGCCAGTTTAAACCGCGCCCTTAACACTGAAGCTTTCTTT. The entire variable domain, with the rest obtained from reference TRBV19 and TRBJ1-1, is as follows: DGGITQSPKYLFRKEGQNVTLSCEQNLNHDAMYWYRQDPGQGLRLIYYSQIVNDFQKGDIAEGYSVSREKKESFPLTVTSAQKNPTAFYLCASLNRALNTEAFFGQGTRLTVV.

The chain couples TRBV11-3 to TRBJ2-3; TRBD2 aligns across 7 bases. The V segment lost 1 base and the J segment 0 bases; nucleotides outside the gene matches: 1. From germline, CDR1 is SGHNT and CDR2 YENEEA. This CDR3 has 15 amino acids. The CDR3 DNA reads TGTGCCAGCAGCTTAGGTAGCGGGAGCACAGATACGCAGTATTTT. It encodes CASSLGSGSTDTQYF. The complete variable domain, with remaining parts taken from reference TRBV11-3 and TRBJ2-3, reads EAGVVQSPRYKIIEKKQPVAFWCNPISGHNTLYWYLQNLGQGPELLIRYENEEAVDDSQLPKDRFSAERLKGVDSTLKIQPAELGDSAVYLCASSLGSGSTDTQYFGPGTRLTVL.

This rearrangement joins TRBV5-4 to TRBJ2-7; D unclear. The CDR3 loop spans 11 amino acids. Germline V gene data show CDR1 as SGHNT and CDR2 as YYREEE (reference sequence). V was shortened by 0 bases and J by 5 bases, with 3 bases between the two germline ends. The CDR3 is CASSLGDEQYF. As DNA, the CDR3 is TGTGCCAGCAGCTTGGGAGACGAGCAGTACTTC.